This T cell receptor (beta chain) was identified during a study of blood T cell repertoires in COVID-19. Study-wide background: Collection of acute and convalescent COVID-19 samples took place in the United States, Italy and Spain. T cells, B-cell-depleted T cells, or PBMCs provided the cDNA or gDNA that served as material.

The count of this clone is one. The CDR3 loop spans 14 amino acids. The V end was cut by 4 bases, the J end by 1 base, with 11 bases between. The germline gives CDR1 SGHTS, CDR2 YDEGEE. Sequencing used immunoSEQ multiplex PCR; TCRdb keeps in-frame clones, though not all of them. The repertoire has tens of thousands of clones, 80% to 90% of them found once; the top ten carry 35% to 45%. The chain joins TRBV5-8 to TRBJ2-5, with TRBD1 as a possible D gene (5 bases). This clonotype was obtained from a woman at least 80 years old with active or convalescent COVID-19. The sample comprised peripheral blood. In nucleotides, the CDR3 is TGTGCCAGCAGCCGTGGGGCCTCCCAAGAGACCCAGTACTTC. It translates to CASSRGASQETQYF.